This paragraph reports one T cell receptor (beta chain). Original handling: From reference gene primer amplification, estimates of nucleated cell counts were derived. TCRdb's copy holds only in-frame clones and misses some; the assay was immunoSEQ multiplex PCR. That table supplies the V and J calls and clone size; D and trimming were determined from the DNA. The repertoire holds a few hundred thousand clones, with approximately 83% as singletons. The CDR3 length is 13 residues. The germline V gene has CDR1 SGHDN and CDR2 FVKESK. Trimming left V 0 bases short and J 4 bases short, with 6 bases between. The sample is drawn from a study of blood T cell repertoires in COVID-19. Study-level information: The United States, Italy and Spain provided the acute and convalescent COVID-19 samples.

The rearrangement joins TRBV14 to TRBJ2-5; D call uncertain. Sequencing was carried out using peripheral blood. The origin of this receptor is a man aged 25-40 years who had recovered from COVID-19. The CDR3 nucleotides read TGTGCCAGCAGCCAAGATTCTTTAGAGACCCAGTACTTC. This translates into CASSQDSLETQYF.